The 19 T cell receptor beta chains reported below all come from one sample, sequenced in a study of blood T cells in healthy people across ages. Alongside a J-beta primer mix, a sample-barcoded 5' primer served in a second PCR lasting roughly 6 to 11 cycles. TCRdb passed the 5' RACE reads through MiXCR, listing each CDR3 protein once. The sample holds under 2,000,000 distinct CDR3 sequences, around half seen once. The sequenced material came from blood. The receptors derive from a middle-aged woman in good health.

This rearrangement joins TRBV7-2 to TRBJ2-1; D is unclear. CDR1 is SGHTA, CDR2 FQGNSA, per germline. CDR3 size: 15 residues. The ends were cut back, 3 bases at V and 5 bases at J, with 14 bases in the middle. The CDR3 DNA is TGTGCCAGCAGCTTGGTAGTTTTACAGAACAATGAGCAGTTCTTC. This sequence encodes CASSLVVLQNNEQFF.

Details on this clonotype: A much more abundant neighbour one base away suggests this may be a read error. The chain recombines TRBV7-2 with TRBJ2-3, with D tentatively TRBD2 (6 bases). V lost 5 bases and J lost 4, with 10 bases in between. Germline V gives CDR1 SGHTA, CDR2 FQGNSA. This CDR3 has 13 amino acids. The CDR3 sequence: CASSVERADTQYF. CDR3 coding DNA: TGTGCCAGCAGCGTAGAGCGGGCAGATACGCAGTATTTT.

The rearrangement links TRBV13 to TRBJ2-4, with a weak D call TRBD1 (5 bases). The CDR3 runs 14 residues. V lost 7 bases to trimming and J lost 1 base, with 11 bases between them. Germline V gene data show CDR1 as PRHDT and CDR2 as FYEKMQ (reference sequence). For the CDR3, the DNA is TGTGCCAGCACAATGACAGACGCCAAAAACATTCAGTACTTC. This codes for CASTMTDAKNIQYF.

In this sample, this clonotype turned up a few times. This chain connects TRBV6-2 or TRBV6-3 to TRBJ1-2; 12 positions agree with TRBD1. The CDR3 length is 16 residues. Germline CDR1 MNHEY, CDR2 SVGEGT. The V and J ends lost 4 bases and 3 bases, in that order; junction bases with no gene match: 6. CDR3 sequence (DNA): TGTGCCAGCAGTTCGCGGGACAGGGGGCAGTACTATGGCTACACCTTC. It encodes CASSSRDRGQYYGYTF.

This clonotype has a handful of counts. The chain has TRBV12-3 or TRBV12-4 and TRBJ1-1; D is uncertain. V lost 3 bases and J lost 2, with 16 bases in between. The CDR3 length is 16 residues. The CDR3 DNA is TGTGCCAGCAGTTTGGCGGACTTAGTCGTTAACACTGAAGCTTTCTTT. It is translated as CASSLADLVVNTEAFF.

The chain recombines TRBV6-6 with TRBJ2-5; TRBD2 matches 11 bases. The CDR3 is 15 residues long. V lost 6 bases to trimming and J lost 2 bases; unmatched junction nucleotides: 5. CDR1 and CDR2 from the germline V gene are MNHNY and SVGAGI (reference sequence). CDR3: CASRPGLADQETQYF. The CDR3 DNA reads TGTGCCAGCAGACCGGGACTAGCGGATCAAGAGACCCAGTACTTC.

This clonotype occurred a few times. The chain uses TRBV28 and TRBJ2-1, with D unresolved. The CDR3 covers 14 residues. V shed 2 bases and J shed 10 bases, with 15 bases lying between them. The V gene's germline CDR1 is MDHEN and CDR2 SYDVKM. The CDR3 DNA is TGTGCCAGCAGTTTAAGGACGAGTCAATGGGAGCAGTTCTTC. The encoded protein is CASSLRTSQWEQFF.

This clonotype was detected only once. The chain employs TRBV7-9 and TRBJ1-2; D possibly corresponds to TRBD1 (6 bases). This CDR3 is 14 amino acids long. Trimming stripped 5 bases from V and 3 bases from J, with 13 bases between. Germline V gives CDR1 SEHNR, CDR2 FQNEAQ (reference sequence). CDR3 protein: CASSDSRGDYGYTF. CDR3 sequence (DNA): TGTGCCAGCAGCGATAGCAGGGGAGACTATGGCTACACCTTC.

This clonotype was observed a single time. The CDR3 nucleotides read TGTGCCAGCACGATGGGACAGTACAATGAGCAGTTCTTC. Residues: CASTMGQYNEQFF. The V gene is TRBV12-3 or TRBV12-4, the J gene TRBJ2-1, with 7 bases lining up with TRBD1. The CDR3 runs to 13 residues. V shed 7 bases and J 4 bases; nucleotides not matched to a gene: 4.

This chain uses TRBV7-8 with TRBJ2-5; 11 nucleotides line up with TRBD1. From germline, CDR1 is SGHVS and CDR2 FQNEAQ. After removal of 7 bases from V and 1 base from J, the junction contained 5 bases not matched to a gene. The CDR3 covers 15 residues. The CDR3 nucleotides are TGTGCCAGCAACCACGGGACAGGGGGCCAAGAGACCCAGTACTTC. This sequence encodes CASNHGTGGQETQYF.

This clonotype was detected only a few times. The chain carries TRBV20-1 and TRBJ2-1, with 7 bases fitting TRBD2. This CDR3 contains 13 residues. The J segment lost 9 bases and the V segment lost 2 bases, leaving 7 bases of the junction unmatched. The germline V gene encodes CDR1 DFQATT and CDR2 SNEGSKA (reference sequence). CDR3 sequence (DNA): TGCAGTGCTAGAAGGCTAGCGGCGACTGAGCAGTTCTTC. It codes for CSARRLAATEQFF.

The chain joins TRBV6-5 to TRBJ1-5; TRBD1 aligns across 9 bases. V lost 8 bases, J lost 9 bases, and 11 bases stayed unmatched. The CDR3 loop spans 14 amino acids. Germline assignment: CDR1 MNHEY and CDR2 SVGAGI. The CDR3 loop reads CASGLGQGSWPQHF. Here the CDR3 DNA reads TGTGCCAGCGGTCTGGGACAGGGTAGTTGGCCCCAGCATTTT.

The CDR3, as DNA: TGTGCCAGCAGTCCGACAGGGCGCAATCAGCCCCAGCATTTT. Protein sequence: CASSPTGRNQPQHF. This chain joins TRBV6-5 and TRBJ1-5; TRBD1 matches 7 bases. This CDR3 has 14 residues. Trimming took 5 bases from V and 2 from J; bases not matched to a gene: 3. Germline values: CDR1 MNHEY, CDR2 SVGAGI.

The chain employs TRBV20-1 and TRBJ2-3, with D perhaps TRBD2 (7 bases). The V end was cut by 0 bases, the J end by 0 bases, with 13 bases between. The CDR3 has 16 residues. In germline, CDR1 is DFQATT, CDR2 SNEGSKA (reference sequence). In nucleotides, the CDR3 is TGCAGTGCTAGAGATCCTGGGGGGGCGAGCACAGATACGCAGTATTTT. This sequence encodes CSARDPGGASTDTQYF.

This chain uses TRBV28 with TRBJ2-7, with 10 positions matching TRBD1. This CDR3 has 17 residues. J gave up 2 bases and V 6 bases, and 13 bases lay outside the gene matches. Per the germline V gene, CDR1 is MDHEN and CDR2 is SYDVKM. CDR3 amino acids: CASSDMTGGKTPYEQYF. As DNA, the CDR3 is TGTGCCAGCAGCGACATGACAGGGGGCAAAACCCCCTACGAGCAGTACTTC.

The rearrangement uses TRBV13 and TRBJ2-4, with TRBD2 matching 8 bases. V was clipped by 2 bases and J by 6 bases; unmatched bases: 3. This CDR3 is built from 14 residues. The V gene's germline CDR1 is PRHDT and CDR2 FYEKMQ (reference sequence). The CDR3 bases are TGTGCCAGCAGCTTAAGACGGGGGGGAAACATTCAGTACTTC. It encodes CASSLRRGGNIQYF.

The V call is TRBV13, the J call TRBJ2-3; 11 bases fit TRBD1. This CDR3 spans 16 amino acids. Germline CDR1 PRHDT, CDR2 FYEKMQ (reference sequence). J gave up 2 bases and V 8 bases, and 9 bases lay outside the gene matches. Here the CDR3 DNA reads TGTGCCAGCGTGACCGGACAGGGGGCGCACACAGATACGCAGTATTTT. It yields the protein CASVTGQGAHTDTQYF.

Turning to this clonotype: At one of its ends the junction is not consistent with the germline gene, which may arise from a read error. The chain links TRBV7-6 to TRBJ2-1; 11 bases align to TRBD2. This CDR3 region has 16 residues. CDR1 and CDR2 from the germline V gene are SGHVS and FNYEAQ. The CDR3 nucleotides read TGTGCTAGCAGCCCGACTAGCGGGGCCTCCTACAATGAGCAGTTCTTC. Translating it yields CASSPTSGASYNEQFF.

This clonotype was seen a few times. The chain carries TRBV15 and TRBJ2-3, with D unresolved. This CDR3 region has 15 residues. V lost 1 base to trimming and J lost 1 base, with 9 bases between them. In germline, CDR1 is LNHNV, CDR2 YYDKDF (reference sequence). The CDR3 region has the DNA TGTGCCACCAGCAGAGGCCGCGTCGGCACAGATACGCAGTATTTT. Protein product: CATSRGRVGTDTQYF.